Listed below are T cell receptor beta chains from one sample, sequenced in a study of blood T cell repertoires in COVID-19. The assay was immunoSEQ multiplex PCR, and TCRdb's table has in-frame clones only and misses some. The data hold fewer than 300,000 clones, with 83% observed a single time. Sequencing was performed on peripheral blood. The receptors here all came from a woman aged 50 to 65 who had recovered from COVID-19. Each CDR3 is given with its conserved first and last residue. The order of the fields is V gene, clone size, D gene, J gene, CDR3 DNA, CDR3 protein. D genes are given only for firm matches. Clone size is stated in some rows and not others, as once, few, many or a class when expanded.

>TRBV4-3|few|.|TRBJ2-2
TGCGCCAGCAGCCAAGATCGTGGGGCTAGGAACACCGGGGAGCTGTTTTTT
CASSQDRGARNTGELFF
>TRBV14|.|TRBD2|TRBJ2-7
TGTGCCAGCAGCCAAGATGCTAGCGGGAGGCGGCAGTACTTC
CASSQDASGRRQYF
>TRBV6-1|.|TRBD1|TRBJ2-3
TGTGCCAGCAGTGAGGACAGGGGTCCCTATACGCAGTATTTT
CASSEDRGPYTQYF
>TRBV6-5|.|.|TRBJ1-2
TGTGCCAGCAGCTTCCAGGGTCTGGCTAACTATGGCTACACCTTC
CASSFQGLANYGYTF
>TRBV29-1|.|.|TRBJ2-5
TGCAGCGTTCCCAGACAAGAGACCCAGTACTTC
CSVPRQETQYF
>TRBV27|once|.|TRBJ1-3
TGTGCCAGCAGTTCTTTGACAACAGGGAACCCCTTTGGAAACACCATATATTTT
CASSSLTTGNPFGNTIYF
>TRBV27|.|TRBD2|TRBJ2-2
TGTGCCAGCAGTTTATGGACTAGCGGGGGGGCCGGGGAGCTGTTTTTT
CASSLWTSGGAGELFF
>TRBV9|.|TRBD2|TRBJ2-2
TGTGCCAGCAGTAAGACGGGGGGGAACACCGGGGAGCTGTTTTTT
CASSKTGGNTGELFF
>TRBV24-1|.|TRBD1|TRBJ2-4
TGTGCCACCAGTGATACGGGACAGGGGGCAGGTGACATTCAGTACTTC
CATSDTGQGAGDIQYF
>TRBV5-1|.|.|TRBJ2-6
TGCGCCAGCAGCTTACAGGGATCTGGGGCCAACGTCCTGACTTTC
CASSLQGSGANVLTF
>TRBV7-2|.|.|TRBJ1-1
TGTGCCAGCAGCCAGAACCCAGGGGTTGTCACTGAAGCTTTCTTT
CASSQNPGVVTEAFF
>TRBV5-8|.|.|TRBJ1-2
TGTGCCAGCAGCTTGTCAACAGGGCCGAACTATGGCTACACCTTC
CASSLSTGPNYGYTF
>TRBV7-2|.|TRBD2|TRBJ2-5
TGTGCCAGCAGCTCTGTCCCTAGCGGGAGAGAGACCCAGTACTTC
CASSSVPSGRETQYF
>TRBV7-8|.|TRBD1|TRBJ2-3
TGTGCCAGCAGCTCCCGGGACAGGGCTGGAGATACGCAGTATTTT
CASSSRDRAGDTQYF
>TRBV7-8|.|.|TRBJ2-5
TGTGCCAGCAGCTTATCGAGGGAAGAGACCCAGTACTTC
CASSLSREETQYF
>TRBV2|.|.|TRBJ1-2
TGTGCCAGCAGTACCGTGGTTGGGGCCGCAGGGACCTTC
CASSTVVGAAGTF
>TRBV7-3|.|.|TRBJ2-5
TGTGCCAGCCGTATTTGGCTAGAAGTAGAGACCCAGTACTTC
CASRIWLEVETQYF
>TRBV3-1/TRBV3-2|.|TRBD1|TRBJ1-5
TGTGCCAGCAGCCAGGGACAGGGGAAAGGTCAGCCCCAGCATTTT
CASSQGQGKGQPQHF
>TRBV6-5|.|TRBD2|TRBJ2-3
TGTGCCAGCAGAGCGGGGGGGGATACGCAGTATTTT
CASRAGGDTQYF
>TRBV2|few|TRBD2|TRBJ2-3
TGTGCCAGCAGTGACTGGGCGGGGGAGACAGATACGCAGTATTTT
CASSDWAGETDTQYF
>TRBV7-2|.|TRBD2|TRBJ2-1
TGTGCCAGCAGCTTAAGCGGGAGGGCCAATGAGCAGTTCTTC
CASSLSGRANEQFF
>TRBV7-2|.|.|TRBJ1-5
TGTGCCAGCAGCCAGGACGGGACTAATCAGCCCCAGCATTTT
CASSQDGTNQPQHF
>TRBV28|once|.|TRBJ2-7
TGTGCCAGCACCGGTGCGCCCTCCTACGAGCAGTACTTC
CASTGAPSYEQYF
>TRBV6-5|.|.|TRBJ2-3
TGTGCCAGCACCAGGGCTGCGGCCACAGATACGCAGTATTTT
CASTRAAATDTQYF
>TRBV19|many|TRBD2|TRBJ2-1
TGTGCCAGCGCCTCTTGGACGGGCGGGAGGGACGATGAGCAGTTCTTC
CASASWTGGRDDEQFF
>TRBV6-5|.|.|TRBJ2-3
TGTGCCAGCAAGGAGATCCCTAGCACAGATACGCAGTATTTT
CASKEIPSTDTQYF
>TRBV29-1|.|TRBD1|TRBJ2-7
TGCAGCGTTGAATCCGGGGCCGGGACAGGCAACTACGAGCAGTACTTC
CSVESGAGTGNYEQYF
>TRBV19|.|.|TRBJ2-1
TGTGCCTCCAACAGATGGGCGGGGAACAATGAGCAGTTCTTC
CASNRWAGNNEQFF
>TRBV7-8|.|TRBD1|TRBJ1-1
TGTGCCAGCAGCTTATGGGGACAGAGAGGGACTGAAGCTTTCTTT
CASSLWGQRGTEAFF
>TRBV5-4|.|TRBD2|TRBJ2-1
TGTGCCAGCAGTTCCGTTGTGGGACTAGCGGGAGTGGGCTCCTACAATGAGCAGTTCTTC
CASSSVVGLAGVGSYNEQFF
>TRBV3-1/TRBV3-2|.|TRBD1|TRBJ1-6
TGTGCCAGCAGCGGGGACAGGACTAATTCACCCCTCCACTTT
CASSGDRTNSPLHF
>TRBV28|few|.|TRBJ1-5
TGTGCCAGCAGGACCGGGACACGGGCCCACAATCAGCCCCAGCATTTT
CASRTGTRAHNQPQHF
>TRBV28|.|.|TRBJ1-1
TGTGCCAGCAGTGACAGGAACACTGAAGCTTTCTTT
CASSDRNTEAFF
>TRBV28|.|.|TRBJ2-5
TGTGCCATCACTAGGGGGGAGACCCAGTACTTC
CAITRGETQYF
>TRBV28|.|.|TRBJ2-5
TGTGCCAGCACCCGAACAGTACGGTACTTC
CASTRTVRYF
>TRBV7-9|.|.|TRBJ1-3
TGTGCCAGCAGCTTATCAAGTCTATACTCTGGAAACACCATATATTTT
CASSLSSLYSGNTIYF
>TRBV18|.|TRBD1|TRBJ1-2
TGTGCCAGCTCACCAACGGGACAGGGAGGCTATGGCTACACCTTC
CASSPTGQGGYGYTF
>TRBV10-1|.|TRBD1|TRBJ1-6
TGCGCCAGCAGTGCGACAGGGGGTAATTCACCCCTCCACTTT
CASSATGGNSPLHF
>TRBV19|.|TRBD1|TRBJ1-3
TGTGCCAGTAGACCCTTCGCCGGGACAGTTGGTATTGGAAACACCATATATTTT
CASRPFAGTVGIGNTIYF
>TRBV11-2|.|.|TRBJ2-2
TGTGCCAGCAGCGGAGGACAGTACACCGGGGAGCTGTTTTTT
CASSGGQYTGELFF
>TRBV28|many|.|TRBJ2-2
TGTGCCAGCAGTTCGGTCCAGGGAATTCACGGGGAGCTGTTTTTT
CASSSVQGIHGELFF
>TRBV10-3|.|.|TRBJ1-4
TGTGCCATCAGTCCTGGCAGGGTGCAGGGTGAGGAAAAACTGTTTTTT
CAISPGRVQGEEKLFF
>TRBV25-1|.|TRBD1|TRBJ1-2
TGTGCCAGCAGTGAATTCGGACAGGGGGCGTCTCGTGGCTACACCTTC
CASSEFGQGASRGYTF
>TRBV7-9|.|.|TRBJ2-2
TGTGCCAGCAGCCTTCGGACAGATACGAACACCGGGGAGCTGTTTTTT
CASSLRTDTNTGELFF
>TRBV4-2|.|TRBD2|TRBJ2-1
TGTGCCAGCAGCCAAGAGGTACTAGCGGGGGCTTACAATGAGCAGTTCTTC
CASSQEVLAGAYNEQFF
>TRBV7-8|.|.|TRBJ2-1
TGTGCCAGCAGCTTAGTCCCGGGGGATGAGCAGTTCTTC
CASSLVPGDEQFF